Listed below are T cell receptor beta chains from one sample, sequenced in a study of PD-1 blockade in classical Hodgkin lymphoma. Clones were read by immunoSEQ multiplex PCR, and TCRdb kept only the in-frame ones, dropping some. The data show over 20,000 clones, 80% seen once. Sample: peripheral blood mononuclear cells (PBMCs), taken at baseline. These receptors came from a human donor with classical Hodgkin lymphoma. Each CDR3 is given with its conserved first and last residue.

CDR3	V
CASSEEQGNQPQHF	TRBV4-2
CASMGGGTYEQYF	TRBV6-4
CASSLNSGGHTDTQYF	TRBV6-6
CASSLRGDIGTYEQYF	TRBV5-1
CASSVGLVPYEQYF	TRBV2
CASSPTGQGPDEQYF	TRBV18
CASSYSMVFKNTEAFF	TRBV6-5
CASSRQGYIQYF	TRBV18
CASSLNNGGSSYEQYF	TRBV11-2
CASPQEVHSGNTIYF	TRBV9
CASRDLDRGSGELFF	TRBV6-5
CASSLAIIRQGAKDGYTF	TRBV7-9
CASSFWEDYNEQFF	TRBV5-6
CASSSLPGQGIQETQYF	TRBV12-1
CAWNGGPEKLFF	TRBV30
CASSLGGGGYGYTF	TRBV11-2
CAWSPGTFATNEKLFF	TRBV30
CARSLVLKRGNQPQHF	TRBV5-3
CASRLAGSTDTQYF	TRBV6-1
CASSLARTGGRETQYF	TRBV7-8
CASSLSRLSEAFF	TRBV27
CASSFWGDTQYF	TRBV14
CASSVSTGPQETQYF	TRBV9
CASSLYRHTDTQYF	TRBV5-1
CASSLAPDRTFSSYEQYF	TRBV5-6
CASSNGQGTWLTDTQYF	TRBV5-8
CASSWDRSSYNSPLHF	TRBV27
CATLDYNEQFF	TRBV19
CASSQSAGSNEKLFF	TRBV18
CASSPVEGGYTEAFF	TRBV7-2
CASSLAPAGNTIYF	TRBV5-1
CASSPGTPTYNEQFF	TRBV7-2
CASSVGGYSYNEQFF	TRBV5-4
CASSSRDRTAFF	TRBV5-1
CATRLATTDTQYF	TRBV6-1
CASSLVWGDRVDNEQFF	TRBV5-1
CATSTVRQGAEEQYF	TRBV15
CASSLGPVGEQYF	TRBV7-2
CASRAGTPTGELFF	TRBV2
CASSLLDKNYGYTF	TRBV5-6
CASSLQRETQYF	TRBV11-1
CASGDQPQHF	TRBV6-4
CASSYSILGKLFF	TRBV6-5
CASSAPTPGTGIWELFF	TRBV2
CASSFLRDTQYF	TRBV7-2
CAISESIPGAGELFF	TRBV10-3
CASSLAWGSSSNTEAFF	TRBV11-1
CASSLIGGGGAEAFF	TRBV27
CASSDVSSYNSPLHF	TRBV25-1
CASSYQRGGRDTQYF	TRBV6-5
CASSLGQRTNTEAFF	TRBV5-4
CASREEAVTQYF	TRBV6-5